Detailed here is one TCR beta chain. In this sample, this clone turned up a few times. No cognate antigen has been identified for it. The sample holds no much larger clone one base away, and base qualities are not on file. The data stem from a study of T cell responses to AZD1222 COVID-19 vaccine (dated by TCRdb to the early 2020s). Background for the entire study: A total of 230 to 250 trial participants underwent TCR sequencing, of whom approximately 210 received two doses of AZD1222 and about 25 received two doses of the MenACWY control vaccine. Trial participants were enrolled into age subgroups of 18-55, 56-69 and 70-plus years, which contained about 150, 28 and 57 TCR-sequenced participants, respectively.

The CDR3 regions of human TCRbeta chains were analyzed by immunosequencing. The study's own analysis went as follows. TCRs in the repertoires were matched against a reference library of SARS-CoV-2-specific TCRs that had been generated with the MIRA antigen-specificity platform. Breadth was defined as the fraction of unique TCRs that were SARS-CoV-2-associated. Depth was defined as the fraction of total T cells that were SARS-CoV-2-associated. Using the MIRA data, each spike-specific TCR was assigned both to the spike region to which the TCR was reactive and to a CD4 or CD8 class. Log10-transformed breadth and depth values were compared by one-way ANOVA with Sidak's multiple comparisons tests. Here the immuneACCESS table is served through TCRdb, limited to in-frame sequences with V and J called. Missing clones are a known gap in these copies; in checked studies unresolved V genes cover under half, and the rest lacks a known reason. The V and J calls and the clone size are those of that table, but D and trimming were determined from the DNA. Within this sample are about 140,000 clones, with around 84% of them counted one time only. About 4.8% of the sample rests with the top ten.

A distance of 14 bases separates the germline ends of V and J, which lose 4 bases and 0 bases respectively. The CDR3 numbers 15 residues from cysteine through phenylalanine. The read is trimmed to its CDR3 DNA, 45 bases read in frame from base 1. The germline V gene supplies CDR1 SGHRS and CDR2 YFSETQ. In the paper's terms, the time point label means: about 28 days (+/-7) after the second vaccine dose. Because spike-specific TCR depth and breadth did not differ between the two schedules, AZD1222 recipients who got a second dose at roughly 4 weeks were pooled with those who got a second dose at roughly 12 weeks. Vaccinee samples were obtained from the UK trials COV001 and COV002, which included a single-blind randomized controlled phase 2/3 trial of AZD1222 (ChAdOx1 nCoV-19) in healthy adults. For TCRbeta chain sequencing, PBMC samples from trial participants were taken at day 0 and at day 28 after the second dose.

Findings and caveats that apply to the study as a whole: After two AZD1222 doses, spike-specific TCR breadth and depth were significantly higher than at day 0 and than in MenACWY recipients. Nearly half of unique spike-specific TCRs reportedly recognized epitopes outside regions mutated in the B.1.351 and B.1.1.7 variants. Conclusions about previously exposed vaccinees are limited because only five or six AZD1222 recipients were SARS-CoV-2 seropositive at baseline. In the small 56-69-year group, the increase in depth fell short of significance, most likely because of low power. Because no day 14 peak-response samples were available, the repertoires could be characterized only after the peak T cell response. Most participants were white British and females outnumbered males, and the authors suggested that clonal diversity may have been underestimated. CD4 TCRs associated with the vaccine covered the entire spike protein, and the dominant responses were in regions 160-218 and 743-854.

The chain is encoded by TRBV5-1 joined to TRBJ2-7; the D gene is perhaps TRBD1, on 5 matching bases. The receptor was isolated from an adult who received the AZD1222 COVID-19 vaccine. This specimen was peripheral blood, taken 28 days after the second AZD1222 dose. The DNA is as follows: TGCGCCAGCAGCCAAAAGACAGTTCCCTCCTACGAGCAGTACTTC. This translates into CASSQKTVPSYEQYF.